This entry describes one T cell receptor (beta chain). Its antigen remains unidentified. Over several immunoSEQ plates, each subset's genomic DNA was distributed in even portions. Repertoires were generated with immunoSEQ multiplex PCR, while TCRdb's copy carries only in-frame clones and drops some. The sample holds some 1.1 million clones, roughly 80% seen once. The data originate from a study of shared clonotypes between healthy human individuals. Germline values: CDR1 SGDLS, CDR2 YYNGEE. The V end lost 0 bases, the J end lost 1 base, and 15 bases lay between the germline ends. The CDR3 sequence is 17 residues long. Findings of the study overall: Large depth notwithstanding, sorted-subset sequencing proved incomplete by rarefaction. Non-shared clonotypes had lower generation probabilities than clonotypes shared by all four sorted-subset donors.

V is TRBV9 and J is TRBJ2-3; perhaps TRBD2 as D (6 bases). The sequence was obtained from a man younger than 35 in good health. Some clones in this sample may be carry-over from other donors' samples. Sequencing input: memory CD4+ T cells from PBMCs. Subset denoted: CD45RA-negative fraction. CDR3 sequence reads: CASSVAGVTRGTDTQYF. CDR3 bases: TGTGCCAGCAGCGTAGCGGGAGTCACGAGGGGCACAGATACGCAGTATTTT.